The sequence of this TCR beta chain was determined in a study of STAT5B mutations in CD4+ large granular lymphocyte leukemia. Whole-study findings and limits: Compared with healthy controls (2/35), patient top clones favored TRBV06 (8/27). The CD4+ versus CD8+ T-LGLL clonality difference may reflect limited sample size. Without putative leukemic clones, patient CD4-sorted repertoires remained more clonal than healthy CD4+ repertoires.

Note on this clone: Its specificity is not known.

Sequencing was at survey level. The data were produced by immunoSEQ multiplex PCR, yet TCRdb's version contains in-frame clones alone and is incomplete. The sample holds 25,000 to 35,000 clones, approximately 79% seen once. The CDR3 consists of 16 residues. The germline V gene has CDR1 SGHAT and CDR2 FQNNGV. V lost 2 bases to trimming and J lost 0 bases, with 11 bases between them. The clonotype was recovered from a human donor in good health. The sequenced sample was CD4+ T cells from blood buffy coats. The rearrangement uses TRBV11-2 and TRBJ1-3; D not certain. CDR3 coding DNA: TGTGCCAGCAGCTTACAGTTAGCCTCCTCTGGAAACACCATATATTTT. Protein product: CASSLQLASSGNTIYF.